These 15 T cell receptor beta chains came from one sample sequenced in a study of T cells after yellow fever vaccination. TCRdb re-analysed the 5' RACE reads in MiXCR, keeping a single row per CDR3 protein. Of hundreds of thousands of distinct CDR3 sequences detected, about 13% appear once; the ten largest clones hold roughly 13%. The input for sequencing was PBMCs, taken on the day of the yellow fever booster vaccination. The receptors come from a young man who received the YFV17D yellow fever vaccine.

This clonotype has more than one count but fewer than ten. This chain's CDR3 is CASSLDGGRLNTDTQYF. CDR3 coding DNA: TGCGCCAGCAGCTTGGACGGCGGGAGACTGAACACAGATACGCAGTATTTT. The chain is built from TRBV5-1 and TRBJ2-3, with TRBD2 matching 7 bases. CDR1 and CDR2 from the germline V gene are SGHRS and YFSETQ. J lost 2 bases, V lost 0 bases, and 9 bases had no gene match. CDR3 length: 17 residues. Full variable domain (outside the CDR3, taken from reference TRBV5-1 and TRBJ2-3): KAGVTQTPRYLIKTRGQQVTLSCSPISGHRSVSWYQQTPGQGLQFLFEYFSETQRNKGNFPGRFSGRQFSNSRSEMNVSTLELGDSALYLCASSLDGGRLNTDTQYFGPGTRLTVL.

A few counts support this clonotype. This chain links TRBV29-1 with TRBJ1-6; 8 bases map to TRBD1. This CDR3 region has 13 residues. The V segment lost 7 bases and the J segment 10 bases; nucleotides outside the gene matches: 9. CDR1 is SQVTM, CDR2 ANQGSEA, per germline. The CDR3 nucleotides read TGCAGCGCCAGACTGGACAGGGACTCACCCCTCCACTTT. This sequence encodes CSARLDRDSPLHF.

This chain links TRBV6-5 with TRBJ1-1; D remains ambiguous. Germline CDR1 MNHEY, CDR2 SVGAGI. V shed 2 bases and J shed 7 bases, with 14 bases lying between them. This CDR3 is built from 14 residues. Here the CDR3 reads CASSYPTGPGEAFF. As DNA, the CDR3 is TGTGCCAGCAGTTACCCGACCGGACCGGGTGAAGCTTTCTTT.

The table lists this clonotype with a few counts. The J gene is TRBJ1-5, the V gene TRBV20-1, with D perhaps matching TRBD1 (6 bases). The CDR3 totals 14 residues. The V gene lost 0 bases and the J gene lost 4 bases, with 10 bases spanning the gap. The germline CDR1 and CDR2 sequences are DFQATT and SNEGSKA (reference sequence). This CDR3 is CSARESQGNQPQHF. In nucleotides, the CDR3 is TGCAGTGCTAGAGAATCCCAGGGGAATCAGCCCCAGCATTTT.

CDR3 amino acids: CASSIVRHNEQFF. CDR3 DNA: TGTGCCAGTAGTATCGTCCGGCACAATGAGCAGTTCTTC. This chain connects TRBV19 to TRBJ2-1, with D unresolved. Germline V gene lookup returns CDR1 LNHDA and CDR2 SQIVND (reference sequence). The CDR3 is made up of 13 amino acids. The V and J ends lost 3 bases and 5 bases respectively, with 8 bases between them.

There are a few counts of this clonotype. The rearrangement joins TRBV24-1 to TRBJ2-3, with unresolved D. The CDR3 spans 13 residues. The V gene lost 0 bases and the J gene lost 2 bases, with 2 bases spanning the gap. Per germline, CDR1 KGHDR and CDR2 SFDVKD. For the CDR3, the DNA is TGTGCCACCAGTGATTTGAACACAGATACGCAGTATTTT. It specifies CATSDLNTDTQYF.

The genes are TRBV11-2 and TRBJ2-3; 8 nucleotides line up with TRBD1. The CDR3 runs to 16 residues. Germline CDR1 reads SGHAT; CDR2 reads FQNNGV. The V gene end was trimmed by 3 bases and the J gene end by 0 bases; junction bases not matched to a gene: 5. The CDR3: CASSFGRTGSTDTQYF. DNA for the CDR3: TGTGCCAGCAGCTTTGGGAGGACAGGGAGCACAGATACGCAGTATTTT.

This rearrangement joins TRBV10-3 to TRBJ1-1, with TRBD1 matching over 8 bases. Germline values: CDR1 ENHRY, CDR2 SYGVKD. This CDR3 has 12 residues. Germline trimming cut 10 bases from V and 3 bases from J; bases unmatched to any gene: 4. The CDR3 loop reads CATRGLDTEAFF. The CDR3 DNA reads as TGTGCCACCAGGGGGCTGGACACTGAAGCTTTCTTT.

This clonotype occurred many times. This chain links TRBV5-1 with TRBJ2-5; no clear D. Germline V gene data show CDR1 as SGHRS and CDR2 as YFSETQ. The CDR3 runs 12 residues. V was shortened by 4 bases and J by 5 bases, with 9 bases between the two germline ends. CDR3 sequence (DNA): TGCGCCAGCAGCCGACTTGAGGAGACCCAGTACTTC. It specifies CASSRLEETQYF.

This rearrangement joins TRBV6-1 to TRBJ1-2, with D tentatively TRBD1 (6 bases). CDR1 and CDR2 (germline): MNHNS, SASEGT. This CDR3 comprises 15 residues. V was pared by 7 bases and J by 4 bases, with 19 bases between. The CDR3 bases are TGTGCCAGCACCGGAGGACAGACCTCTGGCTATGGCTACACCTTC. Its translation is CASTGGQTSGYGYTF.

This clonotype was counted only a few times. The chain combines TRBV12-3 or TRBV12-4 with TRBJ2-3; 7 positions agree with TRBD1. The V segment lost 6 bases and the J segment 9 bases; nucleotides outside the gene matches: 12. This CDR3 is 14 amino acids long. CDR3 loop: CASRIRDSSKTQYF. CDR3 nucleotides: TGTGCCAGCAGGATAAGGGACAGTTCTAAGACGCAGTATTTT.

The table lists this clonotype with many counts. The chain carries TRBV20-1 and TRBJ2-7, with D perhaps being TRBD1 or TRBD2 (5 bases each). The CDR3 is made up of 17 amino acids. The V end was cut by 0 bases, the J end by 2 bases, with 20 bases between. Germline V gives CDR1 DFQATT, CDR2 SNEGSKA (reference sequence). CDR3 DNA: TGCAGTGCTAGAGAGGGACGCCTTGGGGCCTCAACCTACGAGCAGTACTTC. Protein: CSAREGRLGASTYEQYF.

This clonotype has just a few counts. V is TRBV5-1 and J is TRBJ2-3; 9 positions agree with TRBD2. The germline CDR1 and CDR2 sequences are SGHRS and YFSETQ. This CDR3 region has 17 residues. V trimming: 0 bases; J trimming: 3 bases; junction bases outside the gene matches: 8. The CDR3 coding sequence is TGCGCCAGCAGCTTGGGTATGGTAGCGGGAGTTACAGATACGCAGTATTTT. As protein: CASSLGMVAGVTDTQYF. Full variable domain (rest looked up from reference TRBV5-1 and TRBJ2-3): KAGVTQTPRYLIKTRGQQVTLSCSPISGHRSVSWYQQTPGQGLQFLFEYFSETQRNKGNFPGRFSGRQFSNSRSEMNVSTLELGDSALYLCASSLGMVAGVTDTQYFGPGTRLTVL.

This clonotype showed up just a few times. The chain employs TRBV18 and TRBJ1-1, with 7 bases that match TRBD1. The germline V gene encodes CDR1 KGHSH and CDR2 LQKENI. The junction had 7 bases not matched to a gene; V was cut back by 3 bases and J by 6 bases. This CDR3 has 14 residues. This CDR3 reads CASSPTQGFAEAFF. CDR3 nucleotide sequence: TGTGCCAGCTCACCCACACAGGGGTTCGCTGAAGCTTTCTTT.

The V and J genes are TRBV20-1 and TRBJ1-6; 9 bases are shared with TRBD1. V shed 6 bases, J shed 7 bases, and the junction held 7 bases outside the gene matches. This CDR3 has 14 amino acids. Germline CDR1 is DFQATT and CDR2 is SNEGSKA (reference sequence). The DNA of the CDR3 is TGCAGTGCCAACTCCGGGACAGGGAATTCACCCCTCCACTTT. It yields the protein CSANSGTGNSPLHF.